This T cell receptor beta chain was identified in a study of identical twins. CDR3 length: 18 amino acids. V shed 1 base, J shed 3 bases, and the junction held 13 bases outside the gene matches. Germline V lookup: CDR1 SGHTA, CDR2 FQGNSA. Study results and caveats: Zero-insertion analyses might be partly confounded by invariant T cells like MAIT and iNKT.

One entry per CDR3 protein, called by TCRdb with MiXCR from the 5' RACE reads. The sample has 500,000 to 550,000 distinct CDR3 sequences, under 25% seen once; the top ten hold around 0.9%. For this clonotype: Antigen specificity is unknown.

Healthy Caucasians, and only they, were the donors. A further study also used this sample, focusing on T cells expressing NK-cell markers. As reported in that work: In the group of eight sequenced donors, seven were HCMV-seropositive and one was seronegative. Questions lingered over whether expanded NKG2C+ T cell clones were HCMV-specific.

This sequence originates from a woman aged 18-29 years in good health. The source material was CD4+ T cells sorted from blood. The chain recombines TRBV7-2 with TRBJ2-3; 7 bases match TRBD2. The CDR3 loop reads CASSLGFSRELGTDTQYF. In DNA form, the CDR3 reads TGTGCCAGCAGCTTAGGCTTTTCGCGGGAGTTAGGTACAGATACGCAGTATTTT.